This TCR beta chain was documented in a study of Ad26.COV2.S vaccination and SARS-CoV-2 variants. From germline, CDR1 is MNHNY and CDR2 SVGAGI (reference sequence). The CDR3 runs 15 residues. Trimming took 3 bases from V and 7 from J, leaving 16 bases between them. General study results and limits: Post-vaccination spike-specific CD8+ and CD4+ T cell responses reportedly had substantial breadth. People given the vaccine had a wider spike-specific TCR breadth than placebo recipients did.

Regarding treatment: around 19 received Ad26.COV2.S at low or high dose, single or two shots; roughly 5 received placebo; per-sample allocation not given. Collection of the samples took place on day 63 after the first injection of vaccine or placebo. It was an adult aged 18-55 years in Boston who was the donor. Expressing Wuhan-strain SARS-CoV-2 spike, an Ad26 vector served as the vaccine. Concerning this clone: The antigen is unknown.

Method: immunoSEQ multiplex PCR; TCRdb's copy keeps in-frame clones and lacks some. The data hold approximately 420,000 clones, with roughly 88% observed a single time. The sequence was obtained from a person between 18 and 59 years old who received the Ad26.COV2.S COVID-19 vaccine or a placebo. The sample in question was peripheral blood, obtained in a trial of Ad26.COV2.S vaccine versus placebo. The chain combines TRBV6-6 with TRBJ1-5; D possibly corresponds to TRBD1 (5 bases). The CDR3: CASSYAGIGDQPQHF. The CDR3 DNA follows: TGTGCCAGCAGTTATGCGGGAATTGGGGACCAGCCCCAGCATTTT.